Shown below are 9 T cell receptor beta chains from a single sample sequenced in a study of cytotoxic CD8 clonotypes in ibrutinib-treated CLL. Some clones are missing from TCRdb's copy, which holds only in-frame ones; the method was immunoSEQ multiplex PCR. Here the sample spans more than 60,000 clones, approximately 82% being singletons. Sequences were derived from PBMCs, sampled after 24 months of ibrutinib treatment. Receptors were obtained from a human donor with chronic lymphocytic leukemia.

This clone came up a few times. The chain links TRBV10-3 to TRBJ2-3; D is ambiguous. The CDR3 runs to 14 residues. Per germline, CDR1 ENHRY and CDR2 SYGVKD. V lost 6 bases and J lost 4, with 14 bases in between. Written as DNA, the CDR3 is TGTGCCATCAGGGGCGACTCAGCCGCAGATACGCAGTATTTT. Its translation is CAIRGDSAADTQYF.

V and J are TRBV4-1 and TRBJ2-2, with TRBD2 matching over 12 bases. Germline CDR1 reads MGHRA; CDR2 reads YSYEKL. V was clipped by 2 bases and J by 2 bases; unmatched bases: 3. This CDR3 comprises 17 residues. The CDR3 DNA reads as TGCGCCAGCAGCCAACCGACTAGCGGGAGAAACACCGGGGAGCTGTTTTTT. Amino acid sequence: CASSQPTSGRNTGELFF.

V usage is TRBV28 and J usage is TRBJ1-5, with D possibly matching TRBD1 (6 bases). This CDR3 has 17 residues. Germline lookup yields CDR1 MDHEN and CDR2 SYDVKM. The germline V and J ends were trimmed by 5 bases and 2 bases, with 19 bases remaining between them. DNA for the CDR3: TGTGCCAGCAGTCGGATCCCCCAGGGGCTGGGCAATCAGCCCCAGCATTTT. It specifies CASSRIPQGLGNQPQHF.

The chain links TRBV2 to TRBJ1-3; D is undetermined. V lost 8 bases, J lost 1 base, and 12 bases lay in between. The CDR3 consists of 14 residues. Germline V lookup: CDR1 SNHLY, CDR2 FYNNEI. In DNA form, the CDR3 reads TGTGCCAGCCACACCTCGGGGTCTGGAAACACCATATATTTT. It specifies CASHTSGSGNTIYF.

This clone occurred once. The V gene is TRBV7-9, the J gene TRBJ2-1, with 15 nucleotides matching TRBD2. CDR1 SEHNR and CDR2 FQNEAQ come from the germline V gene (reference sequence). The CDR3 consists of 18 residues. V lost 2 bases, J lost 6 bases, and 8 bases stayed unmatched. The CDR3 DNA reads TGTGCCAGCAGCTTAACCGGACTAGCGGGAGGGCCGCCCAATGAGCAGTTCTTC. It encodes CASSLTGLAGGPPNEQFF.

This clone has more than one count but fewer than ten. The rearrangement links TRBV10-3 to TRBJ2-7; the match to TRBD2 covers 10 bases. Germline CDR1 ENHRY, CDR2 SYGVKD. The trim removed 6 bases at V and 4 bases at J, leaving 3 bases unmatched. The CDR3 runs 13 residues. The CDR3 sequence: CAIRAGGPYEQYF. The CDR3, as DNA: TGTGCCATCAGAGCGGGAGGGCCGTACGAGCAGTACTTC.

The chain carries TRBV5-1 and TRBJ1-1; D is undetermined. V was shortened by 2 bases and J by 1 base, with 6 bases between the two germline ends. CDR1 is SGHRS and CDR2 is YFSETQ in the germline V gene. The CDR3 sequence is 13 residues long. The CDR3 loop is CASSFNENTEAFF. CDR3 nucleotide sequence: TGCGCCAGCAGCTTTAATGAGAACACTGAAGCTTTCTTT.

V is TRBV14 and J is TRBJ1-4; TRBD1 matches at 7 bases. Germline V lookup: CDR1 SGHDN, CDR2 FVKESK. The junction had 7 bases not matched to a gene; V was cut back by 1 base and J by 5 bases. The CDR3 loop spans 16 amino acids. The CDR3 bases are TGTGCCAGCAGCCAAGTTTATGGGACAGCGAATGAAAAACTGTTTTTT. This encodes CASSQVYGTANEKLFF. Using reference TRBV14 and TRBJ1-4 for the parts outside the CDR3, the full variable domain is EAGVTQFPSHSVIEKGQTVTLRCDPISGHDNLYWYRRVMGKEIKFLLHFVKESKQDESGMPNNRFLAERTGGTYSTLKVQPAELEDSGVYFCASSQVYGTANEKLFFGSGTQLSVL.

The J gene is TRBJ2-3, the V gene TRBV5-4; D may match TRBD1 or TRBD2 (5 bases each). Looked up from germline, CDR1 is SGHNT and CDR2 is YYREEE (reference sequence). The CDR3 length is 15 residues. Trimming removed 0 bases from V and 4 bases from J, with 12 bases in between. The CDR3 DNA reads TGTGCCAGCAGCTTGGCCGTGGGGACCGCAGATACGCAGTATTTT. It is translated as CASSLAVGTADTQYF. The variable domain in full, completed from reference TRBV5-4 and TRBJ2-3, reads ETGVTQSPTHLIKTRGQQVTLRCSSQSGHNTVSWYQQALGQGPQFIFQYYREEENGRGNFPPRFSGLQFPNYSSELNVNALELDDSALYLCASSLAVGTADTQYFGPGTRLTVL.